Here is one TCR beta chain with its context. Its antigen remains unidentified. V lost 4 bases, J lost 1 base, and 11 bases lay in between. The CDR3 loop spans 14 amino acids. From germline, CDR1 is SGHRS and CDR2 YFSETQ. The data derive from a study of T-cell memory formation after mild COVID-19. On the study more broadly: Largely donor-specific sequence clusters came from two donors. Whole-study results and caveats: Still unconfirmed is whether the second-wave clones peaking on day 37 recognized SARS-CoV-2.

MiXCR was run by TCRdb on the 5' RACE reads, yielding one entry per CDR3 protein. This table holds roughly 280,000 distinct CDR3 sequences, 15% to 20% found once. Source material: PBMCs or a T cell subset sorted from them (not recorded which). This clonotype was obtained from a man between 18 and 35 years old who had mild COVID-19 (a few samples of this study predate the infection). Cell type and time point are not known. The chain has TRBV5-1 and TRBJ2-5; no definite D call. CDR3 region: CASSQRRPQETQYF. The CDR3 DNA reads TGCGCCAGCAGCCAAAGACGGCCCCAAGAGACCCAGTACTTC.